Shown below are 17 T cell receptor beta chains from a single sample sequenced in a study of breast tumors, draining lymph nodes, adjacent tissues. Axillary draining lymph nodes of breast cancer patients supplied the node samples. Each CDR3 protein is one row after TCRdb ran MiXCR on the multiplex PCR reads. The profile shows under 300,000 distinct CDR3 sequences, less than 40% of them singletons. Sequenced input: axillary lymph node tissue. The receptors derive from a female donor with breast cancer. Some clones in this sample may be carry-over from other donors' samples.

This clonotype was detected many times. The rearrangement links TRBV3-1 to TRBJ2-2; TRBD2 aligns across 8 bases. The length of the CDR3 is 14 residues. Germline trimming cut 2 bases from V and 7 bases from J; bases unmatched to any gene: 3. CDR1 LGHDT and CDR2 YNNKEL come from the germline V gene (reference sequence). CDR3 nucleotide sequence: TGTGCCAGCAGCCAACGGGGGGGCAACGGGGAGCTGTTTTTT. It yields the protein CASSQRGGNGELFF.

This clonotype was seen ten or more times. The chain uses TRBV7-3 and TRBJ2-5, with 9 bases fitting TRBD2. With V trimmed by 5 bases and J by 7 bases, 5 bases remained unmatched. The CDR3 has 13 amino acids. Germline V lookup: CDR1 SGHTA, CDR2 FQGTGA. The CDR3 sequence is CASSQAGGRTQYF. CDR3 sequence (DNA): TGTGCCAGCAGCCAAGCGGGGGGAAGGACCCAGTACTTC. Full variable domain (outside the CDR3, taken from reference TRBV7-3 and TRBJ2-5): GAGVSQTPSNKVTEKGKYVELRCDPISGHTALYWYRQSLGQGPEFLIYFQGTGAADDSGLPNDRFFAVRPEGSVSTLKIQRTERGDSAVYLCASSQAGGRTQYFGPGTRLLVL.

This clonotype was counted at least ten times. The gene calls are TRBV6-5 and TRBJ2-7; D gene uncertain. There are 12 residues in the CDR3. CDR1 and CDR2 from the germline V gene are MNHEY and SVGAGI. V lost 3 bases to trimming and J lost 5 bases, with 8 bases between them. This CDR3 reads CASSYDNDEQYF. The CDR3 nucleotides read TGTGCCAGCAGTTATGACAACGACGAGCAGTACTTC.

Many counts were recorded for this clonotype. V gene TRBV7-2 combines with J gene TRBJ2-1, with unresolved D. This CDR3 has 14 residues. Germline CDR1 is SGHTA and CDR2 is FQGNSA. Trimming pared 3 bases from V and 0 bases from J, leaving 6 bases between. CDR3 sequence reads: CASSFFSSYNEQFF. In DNA form, the CDR3 reads TGTGCCAGCAGCTTCTTTAGCTCCTACAATGAGCAGTTCTTC.

The chain is built from TRBV5-1 and TRBJ1-4; D remains unclear. The V end was cut by 1 base, the J end by 0 bases, with 10 bases between. Per the germline V gene, CDR1 is SGHRS and CDR2 is YFSETQ. The CDR3 covers 16 residues. For the CDR3, the DNA is TGCGCCAGCAGCTTGTCCGGACTAACAACTAATGAAAAACTGTTTTTT. Translating it yields CASSLSGLTTNEKLFF.

V is TRBV20-1 and J is TRBJ2-3; 8 nucleotides agree with TRBD1. From germline, CDR1 is DFQATT and CDR2 SNEGSKA (reference sequence). V lost 6 bases to trimming and J lost 4 bases; unmatched junction nucleotides: 9. The CDR3 consists of 14 residues. The chain's CDR3 is CSARTGRNADTQYF. CDR3 in DNA: TGCAGTGCCAGGACAGGGAGGAACGCAGATACGCAGTATTTT.

This clonotype appeared many times. CDR3 DNA: TGTGCCAGCAGCTTCCTGGCGGCCAGCTCCTACAATGAGCAGTTCTTC. Amino acid sequence: CASSFLAASSYNEQFF. The chain carries TRBV11-3 and TRBJ2-1; the D is unclear. CDR1 and CDR2 (germline): SGHNT, YENEEA. CDR3 size: 16 residues. V gave up 3 bases and J gave up 0 bases, with 12 bases separating them.

V and J are TRBV29-1 and TRBJ1-5; D may be TRBD1 (5 bases). The CDR3 spans 13 residues. Deletions cut 8 bases from V and 0 bases from J, with 11 bases between. The germline gives CDR1 SQVTM, CDR2 ANQGSEA. The CDR3 here is CSSGRSSNQPQHF. For the CDR3, the DNA is TGCAGCTCGGGACGGAGTAGCAATCAGCCCCAGCATTTT.

This clonotype was detected ten times or more. The rearrangement joins TRBV6-1 to TRBJ1-5; D is undetermined. This CDR3 comprises 15 residues. Per the germline V gene, CDR1 is MNHNS and CDR2 is SASEGT. V lost 4 bases, J lost 0 bases, and 10 bases lay in between. CDR3 DNA sequence: TGTGCCAGCAGTGTAAGGCTCGATAGCAATCAGCCCCAGCATTTT. Translating it yields CASSVRLDSNQPQHF.

This clonotype occurred many times. The chain employs TRBV2 and TRBJ1-2; 8 nucleotides agree with TRBD1. J gave up 14 bases and V 2 bases, and 13 bases lay outside the gene matches. This CDR3 region has 14 residues. CDR1 and CDR2 from the germline V gene are SNHLY and FYNNEI. The CDR3 sequence is CASSETGQGEGQTF. CDR3 DNA: TGTGCCAGCAGTGAAACCGGACAGGGTGAGGGGCAGACCTTC.

The table lists this clonotype with a few counts. The chain carries TRBV20-1 and TRBJ2-5, with D unresolved. The CDR3 runs to 11 residues. V was pared by 0 bases and J by 1 base, with 0 bases between. Germline CDR1 reads DFQATT; CDR2 reads SNEGSKA (reference sequence). CDR3 region: CSARDQETQYF. CDR3 nucleotide sequence: TGCAGTGCTAGAGACCAAGAGACCCAGTACTTC.

The chain employs TRBV30 and TRBJ2-7; 10 bases fit TRBD2. This CDR3 comprises 20 residues. Looked up from germline, CDR1 is GTSNPN and CDR2 is SVGIG (reference sequence). The V and J ends lost 2 bases and 4 bases, in that order; junction bases with no gene match: 23. CDR3 sequence: CAWSTRQGRASGRASYEQYF. The DNA for the CDR3 is TGTGCCTGGAGTACCCGACAGGGTAGGGCTAGCGGGAGAGCGTCATACGAGCAGTACTTC.

This clonotype was found many times. A much larger clonotype is one base distant, so this may be a read error. The genes are TRBV20-1 and TRBJ1-2, with 8 positions matching TRBD1. The CDR3 extends over 13 amino acids. Germline V CDR1 and CDR2: DFQATT, SNEGSKA (reference sequence). V dropped 1 base and J dropped 10; count of bases not matched to a gene: 8. CDR3 nucleotides: TGCAGTGCTAGAGTCTGGACAGGGCTGGCCTACACCTTC. It yields the protein CSARVWTGLAYTF.

As to this clonotype: Compared with germline, one end of the junction differs, possibly owing to a read error. As DNA, the CDR3 is TGTGCCAGCAGCATAGCGCCCGCCAGGGGGACAGGTGCCACCGGGGAGCTGTTTTTT. Its protein product is CASSIAPARGTGATGELFF. The gene calls are TRBV11-1 and TRBJ2-2; 8 positions match TRBD1. CDR1 SGHAT and CDR2 FQDESV come from the germline V gene (reference sequence). This CDR3 has 19 amino acids.

This clonotype was observed at least ten times. The gene calls are TRBV12-3 or TRBV12-4 and TRBJ2-7, with D possibly TRBD2 on 5 matching bases. The CDR3 contains 13 residues. Trimming left V 1 base short and J 7 bases short, with 11 bases between. The CDR3 sequence is CASSLGGSEEQYF. CDR3 sequence (DNA): TGTGCCAGCAGTTTAGGAGGGTCTGAGGAGCAGTACTTC.

V usage is TRBV6-1 and J usage is TRBJ2-1; perhaps TRBD2 as D (6 bases). CDR1 and CDR2 from the germline V gene are MNHNS and SASEGT. The CDR3 consists of 14 residues. V was cut by 1 base and J by 8 bases, with 12 bases left in between. The CDR3 DNA follows: TGTGCCAGCAGTGAAGGACGGGGGTGGGATGAGCAGTTCTTC. Translating it yields CASSEGRGWDEQFF.

The sample holds many counts of this clonotype. The chain uses TRBV14 and TRBJ1-3; the D is unclear. Germline lookup yields CDR1 SGHDN and CDR2 FVKESK. Trimming removed 4 bases from V and 0 bases from J, with 10 bases in between. The CDR3 runs to 15 residues. CDR3 DNA: TGTGCCAGCAGCCTTTGGGGTGCCTCTGGAAACACCATATATTTT. Translation gives CASSLWGASGNTIYF.